Listed below are T cell receptor beta chains from one sample, sequenced in a study of blood T cell repertoires in COVID-19. Using immunoSEQ multiplex PCR, the repertoire was profiled, and TCRdb retains in-frame clones only, with some absent. The table records 300,000 to 400,000 clones, about nine tenths of them present only once. The sequenced material came from peripheral blood. The receptors were gathered from a man aged 50 to 60 with active or convalescent COVID-19. The CDR3 runs from the conserved cysteine through the conserved F or W. Each record gives: clone size, D gene, V gene, J gene, CDR3 protein, CDR3 DNA. The D gene is left open where the match is weak. Size is omitted from some rows. Given values are once, few, many or a class for expanded clones.

-	-	TRBV6-5	TRBJ2-3	CASSYGPGGTDTQYF	TGTGCCAGCAGTTACGGGCCAGGGGGCACAGATACGCAGTATTTT
-	-	TRBV6-5	TRBJ1-2	CASSPGWAGDYGYTF	TGTGCCAGCAGTCCCGGGTGGGCAGGGGACTATGGCTACACCTTC
once	TRBD2	TRBV6-5	TRBJ2-7	CALGLAGLYEQYF	TGTGCCCTCGGACTAGCGGGATTGTACGAGCAGTACTTC
-	-	TRBV5-1	TRBJ1-2	CASSLAGVDYGYTF	TGCGCCAGCAGCTTGGCCGGGGTTGACTATGGCTACACCTTC
once	-	TRBV9	TRBJ1-1	CASSDDREAFF	TGTGCCAGCAGCGATGACAGGGAAGCTTTCTTT
-	TRBD2	TRBV3-1/TRBV3-2	TRBJ2-2	CASSQDRTSGRFWGSGELFF	TGTGCCAGCAGCCAAGATCGGACTAGCGGGAGATTTTGGGGTTCCGGGGAGCTGTTTTTT
-	TRBD1	TRBV15	TRBJ1-4	CATSRGPGQDEKLFF	TGTGCCACCAGCAGAGGACCGGGACAGGATGAAAAACTGTTTTTT
-	TRBD1	TRBV30	TRBJ1-6	CAWSGDSGNSPLHF	TGTGCCTGGAGTGGGGACAGCGGCAATTCACCCCTCCACTTT
-	-	TRBV28	TRBJ2-7	CASSGVGAAYEQYF	TGTGCCAGCAGTGGGGTTGGGGCGGCCTACGAGCAGTACTTC
-	TRBD1	TRBV19	TRBJ1-1	CASSIGTAMNTEAFF	TGTGCCAGTAGTATCGGGACAGCAATGAACACTGAAGCTTTCTTT
few	-	TRBV7-9	TRBJ2-5	CASSLVGGLGETQYF	TGTGCCAGCAGCTTAGTCGGGGGGCTTGGAGAGACCCAGTACTTC